This passage covers 7 T cell receptor beta chains from one sample sequenced in a study of blood T cell repertoires in COVID-19. The table came from immunoSEQ multiplex PCR; TCRdb's copy has only in-frame clones and leaves some out. The data show 250,000 to 300,000 clones, 80% to 90% seen once. The sequenced sample consisted of PBMCs or T cells enriched from blood (not recorded which). The receptor set was obtained from a woman between 50 and 59 years old who had recovered from COVID-19.

The V and J genes are TRBV14 and TRBJ1-1; D is perhaps TRBD1 (5 bases). Trimming stripped 4 bases from V and 1 base from J, with 7 bases between. The CDR3 sequence is 13 residues long. Germline values: CDR1 SGHDN, CDR2 FVKESK. Written as DNA, the CDR3 is TGTGCCAGCAGCCTTACAGGGAACACTGAAGCTTTCTTT. Translating gives CASSLTGNTEAFF. Using reference TRBV14 and TRBJ1-1 for the parts outside the CDR3, the full variable domain is EAGVTQFPSHSVIEKGQTVTLRCDPISGHDNLYWYRRVMGKEIKFLLHFVKESKQDESGMPNNRFLAERTGGTYSTLKVQPAELEDSGVYFCASSLTGNTEAFFGQGTRLTVV.

The chain links TRBV19 to TRBJ2-1; 9 nucleotides match TRBD2. V was pared by 5 bases and J by 12 bases, with 14 bases of the junction left unmatched. The germline gives CDR1 LNHDA, CDR2 SQIVND (reference sequence). The CDR3 length is 15 residues. DNA for the CDR3: TGTGCCAGTAGTTCCAGCGGGAGGAGAGGGGGGTGGCAGTTCTTC. Translating gives CASSSSGRRGGWQFF.

CDR3: CASSDPTVEQYF. For the CDR3, the DNA is TGCGCCAGCAGCGACCCGACAGTCGAGCAGTACTTC. The chain is built from TRBV5-1 and TRBJ2-7; TRBD1 is a possible D gene (5 bases). The V and J ends lost 4 bases and 6 bases respectively, with 11 bases between them. The length of the CDR3 is 12 residues. Germline loops: CDR1 SGHRS, CDR2 YFSETQ.

This clone has just a few counts. The V call is TRBV28, the J call TRBJ1-2; D may be TRBD1 (5 bases). The CDR3 spans 15 residues. V lost 6 bases and J 4 bases, leaving 18 bases between the germline ends. CDR1 is MDHEN and CDR2 is SYDVKM in the germline V gene. The CDR3 coding sequence is TGTGCCAGCAGCCCGGGGGGGGTATCGGGCTATGGCTACACCTTC. Translation gives CASSPGGVSGYGYTF.

DNA of the CDR3: TGTGCCAGCAGCCCAAGCCGGACAGGGCAAAACATTCAGTACTTC. Protein product: CASSPSRTGQNIQYF. The chain joins TRBV2 to TRBJ2-4, with TRBD1 identical over 8 bases. There are 15 residues in the CDR3. Germline CDR1 and CDR2: SNHLY and FYNNEI. The V segment lost 6 bases and the J segment 5 bases; nucleotides outside the gene matches: 9. Full variable domain (outside the CDR3, taken from reference TRBV2 and TRBJ2-4): EPEVTQTPSHQVTQMGQEVILRCVPISNHLYFYWYRQILGQKVEFLVSFYNNEISEKSEIFDDQFSVERPDGSNFTLKIRSTKLEDSAMYFCASSPSRTGQNIQYFGAGTRLSVL.

The chain uses TRBV30 and TRBJ1-1; weak D call: TRBD1 (5 bases). V lost 4 bases to trimming and J lost 5 bases, with 11 bases between them. CDR1 GTSNPN and CDR2 SVGIG come from the germline V gene (reference sequence). The CDR3 has 12 residues. The CDR3 DNA is TGTGCCTGGACGCCAGGGCTGACTGAAGCTTTCTTT. Translation: CAWTPGLTEAFF. Supplemented by reference TRBV30 and TRBJ1-1, the full variable domain reads SQTIHQWPATLVQPVGSPLSLECTVEGTSNPNLYWYRQAAGRGLQLLFYSVGIGQISSEVPQNLSASRPQDRQFILSSKKLLLSDSGFYLCAWTPGLTEAFFGQGTRLTVV.

The chain is built from TRBV15 and TRBJ2-1; maybe TRBD2 (5 bases). V was pared by 3 bases and J by 14 bases, with 20 bases between. The CDR3 spans 14 residues. Germline V CDR1 and CDR2: LNHNV, YYDKDF (reference sequence). CDR3 sequence: CATSSLTRAPGKFF. The CDR3 DNA reads as TGTGCCACCAGCAGTCTTACTAGGGCCCCGGGAAAGTTCTTC.